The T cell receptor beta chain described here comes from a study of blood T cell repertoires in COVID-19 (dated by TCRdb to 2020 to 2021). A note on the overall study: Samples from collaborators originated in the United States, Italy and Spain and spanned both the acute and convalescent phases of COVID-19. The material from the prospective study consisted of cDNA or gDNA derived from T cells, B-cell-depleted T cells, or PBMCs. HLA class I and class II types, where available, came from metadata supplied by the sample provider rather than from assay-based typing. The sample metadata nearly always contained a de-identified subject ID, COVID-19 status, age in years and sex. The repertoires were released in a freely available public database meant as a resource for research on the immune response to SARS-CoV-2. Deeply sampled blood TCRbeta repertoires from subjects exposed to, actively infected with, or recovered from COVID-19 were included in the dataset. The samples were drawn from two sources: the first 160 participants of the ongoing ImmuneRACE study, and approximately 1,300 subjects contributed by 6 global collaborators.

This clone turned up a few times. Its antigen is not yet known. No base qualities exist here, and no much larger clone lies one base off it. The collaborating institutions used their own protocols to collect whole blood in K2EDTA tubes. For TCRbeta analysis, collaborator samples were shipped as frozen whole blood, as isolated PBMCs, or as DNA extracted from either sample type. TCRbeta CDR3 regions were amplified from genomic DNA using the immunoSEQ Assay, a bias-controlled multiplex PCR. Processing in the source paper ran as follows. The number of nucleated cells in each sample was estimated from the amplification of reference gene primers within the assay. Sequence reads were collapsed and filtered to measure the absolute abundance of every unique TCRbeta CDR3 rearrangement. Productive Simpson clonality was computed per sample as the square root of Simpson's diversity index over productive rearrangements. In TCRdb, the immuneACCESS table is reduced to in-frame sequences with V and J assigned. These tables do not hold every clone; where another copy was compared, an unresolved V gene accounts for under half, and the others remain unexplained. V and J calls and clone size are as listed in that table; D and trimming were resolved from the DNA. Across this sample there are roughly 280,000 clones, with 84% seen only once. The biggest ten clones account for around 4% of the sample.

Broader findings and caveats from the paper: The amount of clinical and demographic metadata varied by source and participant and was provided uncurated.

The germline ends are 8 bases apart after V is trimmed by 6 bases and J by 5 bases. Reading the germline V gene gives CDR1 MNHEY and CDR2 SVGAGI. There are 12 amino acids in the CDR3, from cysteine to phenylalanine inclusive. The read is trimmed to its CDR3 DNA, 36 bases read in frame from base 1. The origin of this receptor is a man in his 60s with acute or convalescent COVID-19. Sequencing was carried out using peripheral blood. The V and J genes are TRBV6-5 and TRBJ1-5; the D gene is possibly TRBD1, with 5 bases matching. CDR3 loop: CASRTGDQPQHF. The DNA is TGTGCCAGCAGGACGGGGGATCAGCCCCAGCATTTT.